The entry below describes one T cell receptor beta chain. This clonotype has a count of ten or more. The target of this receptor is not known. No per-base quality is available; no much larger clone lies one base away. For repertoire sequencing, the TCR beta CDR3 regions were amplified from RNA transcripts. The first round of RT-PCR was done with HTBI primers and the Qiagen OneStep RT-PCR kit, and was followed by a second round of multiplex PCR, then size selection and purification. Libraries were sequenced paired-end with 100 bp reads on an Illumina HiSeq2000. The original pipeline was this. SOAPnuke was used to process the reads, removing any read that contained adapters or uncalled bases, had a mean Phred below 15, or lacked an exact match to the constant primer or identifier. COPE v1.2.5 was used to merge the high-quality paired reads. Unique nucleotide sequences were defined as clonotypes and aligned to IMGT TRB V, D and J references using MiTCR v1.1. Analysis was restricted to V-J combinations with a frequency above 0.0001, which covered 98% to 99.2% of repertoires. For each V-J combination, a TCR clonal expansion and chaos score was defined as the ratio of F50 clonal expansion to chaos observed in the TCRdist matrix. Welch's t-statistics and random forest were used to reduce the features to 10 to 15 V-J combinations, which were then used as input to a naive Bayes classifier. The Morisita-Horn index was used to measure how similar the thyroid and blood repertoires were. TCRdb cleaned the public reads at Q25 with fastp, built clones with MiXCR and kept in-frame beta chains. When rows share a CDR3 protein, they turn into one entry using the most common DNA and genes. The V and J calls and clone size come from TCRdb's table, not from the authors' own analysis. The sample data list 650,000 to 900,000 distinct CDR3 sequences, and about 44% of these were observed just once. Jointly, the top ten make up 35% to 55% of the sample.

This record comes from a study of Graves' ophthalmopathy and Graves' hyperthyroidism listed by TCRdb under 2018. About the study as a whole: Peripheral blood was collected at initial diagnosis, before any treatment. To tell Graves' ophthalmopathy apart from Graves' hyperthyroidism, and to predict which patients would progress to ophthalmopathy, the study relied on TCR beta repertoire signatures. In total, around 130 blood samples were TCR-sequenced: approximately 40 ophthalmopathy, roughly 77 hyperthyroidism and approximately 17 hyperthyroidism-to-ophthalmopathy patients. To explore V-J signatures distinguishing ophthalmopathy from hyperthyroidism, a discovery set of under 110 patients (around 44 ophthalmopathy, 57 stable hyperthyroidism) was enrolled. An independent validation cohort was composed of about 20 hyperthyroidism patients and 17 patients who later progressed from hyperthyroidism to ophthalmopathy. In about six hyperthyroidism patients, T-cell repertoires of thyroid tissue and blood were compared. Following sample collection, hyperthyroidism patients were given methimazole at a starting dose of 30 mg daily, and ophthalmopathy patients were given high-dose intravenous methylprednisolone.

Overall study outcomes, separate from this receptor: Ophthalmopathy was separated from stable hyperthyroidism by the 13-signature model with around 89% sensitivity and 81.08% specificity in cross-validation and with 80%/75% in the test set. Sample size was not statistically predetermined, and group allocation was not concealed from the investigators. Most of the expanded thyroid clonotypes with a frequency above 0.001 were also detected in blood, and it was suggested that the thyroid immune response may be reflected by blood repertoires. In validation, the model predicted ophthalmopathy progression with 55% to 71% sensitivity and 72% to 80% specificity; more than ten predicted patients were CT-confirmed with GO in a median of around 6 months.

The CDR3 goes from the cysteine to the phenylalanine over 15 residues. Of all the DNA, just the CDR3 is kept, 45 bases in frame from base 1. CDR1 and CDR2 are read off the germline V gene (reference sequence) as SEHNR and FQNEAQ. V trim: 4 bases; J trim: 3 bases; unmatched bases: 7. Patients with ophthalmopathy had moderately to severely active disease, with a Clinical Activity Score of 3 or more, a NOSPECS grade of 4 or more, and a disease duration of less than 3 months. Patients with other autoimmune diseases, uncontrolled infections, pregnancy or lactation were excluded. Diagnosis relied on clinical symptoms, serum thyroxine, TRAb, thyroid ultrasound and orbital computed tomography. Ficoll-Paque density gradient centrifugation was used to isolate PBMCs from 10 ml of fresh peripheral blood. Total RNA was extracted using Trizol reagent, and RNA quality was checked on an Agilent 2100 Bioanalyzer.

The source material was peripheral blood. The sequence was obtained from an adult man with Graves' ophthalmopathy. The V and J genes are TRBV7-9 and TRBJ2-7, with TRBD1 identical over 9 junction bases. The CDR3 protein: CASSSTDRGYYEQYF. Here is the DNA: TGTGCCAGCAGCTCGACGGACAGGGGTTACTACGAGCAGTACTTC.